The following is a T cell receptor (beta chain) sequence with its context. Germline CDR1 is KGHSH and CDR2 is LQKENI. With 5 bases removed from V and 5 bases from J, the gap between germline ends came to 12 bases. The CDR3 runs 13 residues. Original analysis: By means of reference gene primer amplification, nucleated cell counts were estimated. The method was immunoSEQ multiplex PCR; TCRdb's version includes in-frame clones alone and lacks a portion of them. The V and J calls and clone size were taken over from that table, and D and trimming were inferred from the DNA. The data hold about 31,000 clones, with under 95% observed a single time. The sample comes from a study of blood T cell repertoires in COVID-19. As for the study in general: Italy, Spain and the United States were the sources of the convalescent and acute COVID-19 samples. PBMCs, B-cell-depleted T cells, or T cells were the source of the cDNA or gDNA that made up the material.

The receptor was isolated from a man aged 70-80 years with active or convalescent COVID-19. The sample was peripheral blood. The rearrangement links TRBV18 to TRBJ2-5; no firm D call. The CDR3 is CASSSRLGETQYF. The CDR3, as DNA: TGTGCCAGCTCAAGCAGACTCGGGGAGACCCAGTACTTC.